These 31 T cell receptor beta chains came from one sample sequenced in a study of CXCR3-negative and CXCR3-positive naive CD8 T cells. Study-level findings and limits: CXCR3-positive naive cells carried more hydrophobic TRB CDR3s than CXCR3-negative naive cells did.

The method, 5' RACE with UMI labels, was used to prepare the TRB cDNA libraries. TCRdb re-called the 5' RACE reads; every CDR3 protein appears as one record, without DNA. The sample table includes 65,000 to 75,000 distinct CDR3 sequences. These TCRs' antigens remain unknown. Sequenced material: naive CXCR3+ CD8+ T cells from blood. The subset is: CD45RO-CCR7+CD27+CD95- naive CD8+ T cells expressing CXCR3 (TNR3+). The receptors derive from a human donor in good health. Some clones in this sample may be carry-over from other donors' samples.

The genes are TRBV7-9 and TRBJ2-5; TCRdb indicates TRBD1, and absent DNA this call remains unverified. CDR3 length: 16 residues. Germline V gene data show CDR1 as SEHNR and CDR2 as FQNEAQ (reference sequence). The CDR3 loop reads CASSYSSRTPLETQYF.

The chain has TRBV7-6 and TRBJ2-3; TCRdb indicates TRBD2, and absent DNA this call remains unverified. CDR3 length equals 16 residues. Looked up from germline, CDR1 is SGHVS and CDR2 is FNYEAQ. This chain's CDR3 is CASSSTSGGSRNTQYF. Drawing the rest from reference TRBV7-6 and TRBJ2-3, the complete variable domain is GAGVSQSPRYKVTKRGQDVALRCDPISGHVSLYWYRQALGQGPEFLTYFNYEAQQDKSGLPNDRFSAERPEGSISTLTIQRTEQRDSAMYRCASSSTSGGSRNTQYFGPGTRLTVL.

This chain uses TRBV6-7 with TRBJ2-3; as DNA is missing, the TRBD2 call by TCRdb cannot be tested. TRBV6-7 is identified as an open reading frame with a role that is uncertain. The CDR3 is 18 residues long. CDR3 sequence reads: CASSYSELAGVLTDTQYF.

J is TRBJ2-1 and V is TRBV7-2; absent DNA, TCRdb's TRBD2 call cannot be checked. The CDR3 consists of 18 residues. Germline V gives CDR1 SGHTA, CDR2 FQGNSA. This CDR3 is CASSLLLAGSPSYNEQFF.

The J gene is TRBJ2-7, the V gene TRBV29-1; without DNA, the TCRdb call of TRBD2 cannot be checked. The germline V gene encodes CDR1 SQVTM and CDR2 ANQGSEA. This CDR3 has 12 amino acids. CDR3 region: CSVGTSGAEQYF.

The rearrangement uses TRBV29-1 and TRBJ2-1; the TCRdb call, TRBD1, lacks DNA for checking. This CDR3 is built from 14 residues. Per the germline V gene, CDR1 is SQVTM and CDR2 is ANQGSEA. CDR3 region: CSVNPGQDYNEQFF.

The CDR3 loop reads CASSFPPEELDTEAFF. The rearrangement links TRBV7-9 to TRBJ1-1. CDR3 length equals 16 residues. Germline CDR1 is SEHNR and CDR2 is FQNEAQ (reference sequence).

V and J are TRBV5-4 and TRBJ2-1; checking the TCRdb D call of TRBD2 is not possible without DNA. Germline assignment: CDR1 SGHNT and CDR2 YYREEE (reference sequence). CDR3 length equals 15 residues. CDR3 sequence reads: CASSVGTSSYNEQFF.

The rearrangement uses TRBV24-1 and TRBJ2-1. Germline V CDR1 and CDR2: KGHDR, SFDVKD. The CDR3 loop spans 14 amino acids. CDR3 amino acids: CATSDVKQLNEQFF.

J is TRBJ2-1 and V is TRBV5-1. The CDR3 consists of 14 residues. CDR1 is SGHRS, CDR2 YFSETQ, per germline. CDR3 sequence reads: CASSPDPSYNEQFF.

The genes are TRBV7-9 and TRBJ2-7; lacking DNA, the TRBD1 call made by TCRdb goes unchecked. This CDR3 has 16 amino acids. From germline, CDR1 is SEHNR and CDR2 FQNEAQ (reference sequence). The CDR3 loop reads CASSHRRDISSYEQYF.

This sequence joins TRBV7-2 and TRBJ2-2. The CDR3 spans 18 residues. Looked up from germline, CDR1 is SGHTA and CDR2 is FQGNSA. The chain's CDR3 is CASSLSSFDILNTGELFF.

The chain recombines TRBV20-1 with TRBJ2-7. Per the germline V gene, CDR1 is DFQATT and CDR2 is SNEGSKA (reference sequence). This CDR3 is 13 amino acids long. The CDR3 is CSARDVNSYEQYF.

The rearrangement joins TRBV19 to TRBJ1-6. There are 15 residues in the CDR3. Germline loops: CDR1 LNHDA, CDR2 SQIVND (reference sequence). CDR3 region: CASSLPVSGNSPLHF.

This chain links TRBV15 with TRBJ2-1; the D call of TRBD2 rests on TCRdb alone, since no DNA is present to check it. This CDR3 comprises 18 residues. In germline, CDR1 is LNHNV, CDR2 YYDKDF (reference sequence). The CDR3 is CATSRVLAGGRVDNEQFF.

The chain employs TRBV7-9 and TRBJ2-7; TCRdb's assignment of TRBD1 cannot be checked, as there is no DNA. CDR1 SEHNR and CDR2 FQNEAQ come from the germline V gene (reference sequence). This CDR3 comprises 15 residues. The CDR3 reads CASSVGQGSSYEQYF.

V gene TRBV9 combines with J gene TRBJ2-1. The CDR3 covers 11 residues. Germline V gene data show CDR1 as SGDLS and CDR2 as YYNGEE. The CDR3 here is CASSPLTEQFF.

The rearrangement uses TRBV20-1 and TRBJ2-3; lacking DNA, the TRBD2 call made by TCRdb goes unchecked. The CDR3 consists of 16 residues. Per germline, CDR1 DFQATT and CDR2 SNEGSKA (reference sequence). CDR3 sequence reads: CSARDGRDSSTDTQYF.

This chain uses TRBV28 with TRBJ2-7; no DNA is available, so the TRBD2 call from TCRdb remains unchecked. Germline-derived CDR1 and CDR2 are MDHEN and SYDVKM. This CDR3 comprises 14 residues. CDR3 protein: CASTSPRDRYEQYF. The whole variable domain, remainder taken from reference TRBV28 and TRBJ2-7, is DVKVTQSSRYLVKRTGEKVFLECVQDMDHENMFWYRQDPGLGLRLIYFSYDVKMKEKGDIPEGYSVSREKKERFSLILESASTNQTSMYLCASTSPRDRYEQYFGPGTRLTVT.

The chain links TRBV29-1 to TRBJ2-5; without DNA, the TCRdb call of TRBD2 cannot be checked. The CDR3 extends over 14 amino acids. Germline-derived CDR1 and CDR2 are SQVTM and ANQGSEA. The CDR3 protein is CSVEWASGMETQYF.

The chain combines TRBV12-3 or TRBV12-4 with TRBJ2-3; no DNA is available, so the TRBD2 call from TCRdb remains unchecked. This CDR3 has 16 residues. CDR3 residues: CASSLTSGVFTDTQYF.

The chain is built from TRBV7-9 and TRBJ1-1; TCRdb selects TRBD1, and the lack of DNA leaves this call unchecked. CDR1 is SEHNR, CDR2 FQNEAQ, per germline (reference sequence). The CDR3 covers 16 residues. This CDR3 reads CASISNPGGSGTEAFF.

CDR3 region: CASSFGPGSFQGDTQYF. The rearrangement links TRBV27 to TRBJ2-3; the TCRdb D gene call, TRBD1, has no DNA to confirm it. CDR1 and CDR2 (germline): MNHEY, SMNVEV (reference sequence). CDR3 size: 17 residues.

J is TRBJ2-2 and V is TRBV20-1; the TCRdb call, TRBD1, lacks DNA for checking. CDR3 length: 16 amino acids. The V gene's germline CDR1 is DFQATT and CDR2 SNEGSKA (reference sequence). The CDR3 reads CSATYYPRTGIGELFF.

This chain's CDR3 is CARNGTEDEKLFF. This chain connects TRBV5-1 to TRBJ1-4. Germline CDR1 SGHRS, CDR2 YFSETQ. This CDR3 has 13 amino acids.

V and J are TRBV14 and TRBJ1-2; lacking DNA, the TRBD1 call made by TCRdb goes unchecked. Germline loops: CDR1 SGHDN, CDR2 FVKESK. The CDR3 is 17 residues long. Here the CDR3 reads CASSHPGQGAFNYGYTF.

The CDR3 reads CASSLGYGTEAFF. The chain couples TRBV7-3 to TRBJ1-1. Per the germline V gene, CDR1 is SGHTA and CDR2 is FQGTGA. This CDR3 is 13 amino acids long.

The chain recombines TRBV29-1 with TRBJ1-2. The CDR3 runs to 12 residues. CDR1 and CDR2 from the germline V gene are SQVTM and ANQGSEA. CDR3 in amino acids: CSVIFDPSGYTF.

The chain couples TRBV7-8 to TRBJ2-4. The CDR3 runs 15 residues. The germline V gene has CDR1 SGHVS and CDR2 FQNEAQ. The CDR3: CASSLGHRAKNIQYF. The entire variable domain, with the rest obtained from reference TRBV7-8 and TRBJ2-4, is as follows: GAGVSQSPRYKVAKRGQDVALRCDPISGHVSLFWYQQALGQGPEFLTYFQNEAQLDKSGLPSDRFFAERPEGSVSTLKIQRTQQEDSAVYLCASSLGHRAKNIQYFGAGTRLSVL.

The rearrangement links TRBV27 to TRBJ1-1; the D call of TRBD1 rests on TCRdb alone, since no DNA is present to check it. The CDR3 length is 15 residues. Germline V gene data show CDR1 as MNHEY and CDR2 as SMNVEV (reference sequence). CDR3 residues: CASSLWGQGGTEAFF.

The chain combines TRBV7-2 with TRBJ2-1; TCRdb proposes TRBD1, but this gene call is untestable without DNA. There are 12 residues in the CDR3. Germline V gene lookup returns CDR1 SGHTA and CDR2 FQGNSA. The CDR3 reads CASSMPPPKAVF.